These 28 T cell receptor beta chains were all obtained from the same sample, sequenced in a study of memory CD8 T cells in hepatitis C reinfection. The time point here: peak reinfection, 3 to 8 weeks after reinfection detection. No in vitro expansion preceded TCR sequencing of the sorted cells. The protocol was immunoSEQ multiplex PCR, while the TCRdb copy is restricted to in-frame clones and leaves out a portion. Of 35,000 to 50,000 clones listed, around 87% are singletons. Sequencing was performed on naive CD8+ T cells sorted from blood. The receptors here all came from a man aged 18 to 35 with hepatitis C virus infection.

The chain employs TRBV11-2 and TRBJ1-2; D remains ambiguous. Germline CDR1 SGHAT, CDR2 FQNNGV. The V end lost 1 base, the J end lost 1 base, and 10 bases lay between the germline ends. This CDR3 has 15 residues. CDR3 nucleotides: TGTGCCAGCAGCTTAGCCCCCATACTTAACTATGGCTACACCTTC. This translates into CASSLAPILNYGYTF.

The genes are TRBV28 and TRBJ2-4, with TRBD1 as a possible D gene (5 bases). The V end lost 4 bases, the J end lost 10 bases, and 17 bases lay between the germline ends. The CDR3 is 14 amino acids. Per germline, CDR1 MDHEN and CDR2 SYDVKM. The CDR3 region has the DNA TGTGCCAGCAGTTCCAGACAGATTCGAATGATTCAGTACTTC. Protein product: CASSSRQIRMIQYF.

The V and J genes are TRBV9 and TRBJ2-1; D gene ambiguous. Trimming left V 1 base short and J 4 bases short, with 6 bases between. The CDR3 covers 13 residues. CDR1 is SGDLS, CDR2 YYNGEE, per germline. The CDR3 sequence is CASSVRVYNEQFF. For the CDR3, the DNA is TGTGCCAGCAGCGTACGGGTTTACAATGAGCAGTTCTTC.

This chain joins TRBV27 and TRBJ1-1; D remains ambiguous. The CDR3 runs to 11 residues. Germline CDR1 is MNHEY and CDR2 is SMNVEV (reference sequence). V dropped 6 bases and J dropped 2 bases, with 4 bases sitting between them. CDR3 in amino acids: CASRRNTEAFF. The CDR3 DNA follows: TGTGCCAGCAGGCGTAACACTGAAGCTTTCTTT.

The chain employs TRBV6-1 and TRBJ1-4; D is unresolved. Germline loops: CDR1 MNHNS, CDR2 SASEGT. The germline V and J ends were trimmed by 6 bases and 6 bases, with 8 bases remaining between them. The CDR3 covers 12 residues. The CDR3 coding sequence is TGTGCCAGCAGGGAGTGGGATGAAAAACTGTTTTTT. Translated: CASREWDEKLFF.

The chain joins TRBV6-4 to TRBJ2-1; 13 nucleotides agree with TRBD2. V shed 0 bases and J 5 bases; nucleotides not matched to a gene: 1. CDR1 is MRHNA and CDR2 is SNTAGT in the germline V gene. There are 16 residues in the CDR3. CDR3 loop: CASSDSTSGRHNEQFF. CDR3 nucleotide sequence: TGTGCCAGCAGTGACTCGACTAGCGGGAGGCACAATGAGCAGTTCTTC.

The chain carries TRBV11-3 and TRBJ2-3; TRBD2 aligns across 16 bases. The CDR3 runs 18 residues. Trimming cost V 5 bases and J 4 bases; bases outside gene matches: 9. Germline V gives CDR1 SGHNT, CDR2 YENEEA. This CDR3 reads CASSPGTSGGAGADTQYF. The CDR3 nucleotides read TGTGCCAGCAGCCCAGGGACTAGCGGGGGGGCCGGGGCAGATACGCAGTATTTT.

There are a few counts of this clone. This chain uses TRBV2 with TRBJ1-4; the D is unclear. Germline CDR1 is SNHLY and CDR2 is FYNNEI. The CDR3 runs to 14 residues. Trimming shortened V by 2 bases and J by 4 bases, and 8 bases separated the two germline ends. CDR3 amino acids: CASSEFPGNEKLFF. The CDR3 DNA is TGTGCCAGCAGTGAATTTCCGGGTAATGAAAAACTGTTTTTT.

This clone appeared once. The V gene is TRBV2, the J gene TRBJ2-1; 8 bases are a match to TRBD2. Germline V lookup: CDR1 SNHLY, CDR2 FYNNEI. CDR3 length: 15 amino acids. The ends lost 1 base at V and 7 bases at J; junction bases unmatched: 6. The CDR3 loop is CASSEVTGGLNEQFF. The CDR3 DNA follows: TGTGCCAGCAGTGAAGTAACGGGAGGGTTGAATGAGCAGTTCTTC.

The genes are TRBV6-5 and TRBJ2-2; 10 bases align to TRBD2. With V trimmed by 2 bases and J by 2 bases, 2 bases remained unmatched. CDR1 MNHEY and CDR2 SVGAGI come from the germline V gene. The CDR3 covers 16 residues. CDR3 in amino acids: CASSYASGGNTGELFF. The DNA for the CDR3 is TGTGCCAGCAGTTACGCTAGCGGGGGCAACACCGGGGAGCTGTTTTTT.

The V call is TRBV9, the J call TRBJ2-1, with TRBD2 matching 12 bases. Germline CDR1 SGDLS, CDR2 YYNGEE. The junction had 1 base not matched to a gene; V was cut back by 3 bases and J by 6 bases. CDR3 length: 14 amino acids. The CDR3 coding sequence is TGTGCCAGCAGCGGGACTAGCGGGGCCAATGAGCAGTTCTTC. Encoded protein: CASSGTSGANEQFF.

In DNA, the CDR3 is TGCGCCAGCAGCTTCTACCAACTAGCGGGAGAGGCATTAGGTGGGGCCAACGTCCTGACTTTC. Residues: CASSFYQLAGEALGGANVLTF. The rearrangement links TRBV5-1 to TRBJ2-6; 11 nucleotides agree with TRBD2. The CDR3 is 21 residues long. CDR1 and CDR2 from the germline V gene are SGHRS and YFSETQ. With V trimmed by 2 bases and J by 3 bases, 16 bases remained unmatched.

The rearrangement links TRBV29-1 to TRBJ2-2, with 7 positions matching TRBD1. This CDR3 comprises 13 residues. Germline V gene sequence: CDR1 SQVTM, CDR2 ANQGSEA. Unmatched junction bases numbered 5, after V lost 7 bases and J lost 3 bases. DNA for the CDR3: TGCAGCGCACCTACAGGGGACACCGGGGAGCTGTTTTTT. Its protein is CSAPTGDTGELFF.

This rearrangement joins TRBV5-3 to TRBJ2-7, with a weak D call TRBD2 (5 bases). TRBV5-3 is an ORF for which the function is uncertain. The CDR3 totals 15 residues. The V gene lost 4 bases and the J gene lost 6 bases, with 20 bases spanning the gap. In DNA, the CDR3 is TGTGCCAGAAGCCTGTCCGGCCTACGAGGGCTCGAGCAGTACGTC. Its translation: CARSLSGLRGLEQYV.

The chain joins TRBV7-9 to TRBJ1-1, with 10 bases matching TRBD1. The CDR3 runs 13 residues. The trim removed 5 bases at V and 10 bases at J, leaving 7 bases unmatched. Germline V gene data show CDR1 as SEHNR and CDR2 as FQNEAQ (reference sequence). CDR3 coding DNA: TGTGCCAGCAGCCCCCGGGACAGGGGAATAGCTTTCTTT. As protein: CASSPRDRGIAFF.

V gene TRBV4-3 combines with J gene TRBJ2-5; 8 bases are shared with TRBD1. J gave up 4 bases and V 0 bases, and 7 bases lay outside the gene matches. CDR3 length equals 16 residues. Germline CDR1 reads LGHNA; CDR2 reads YSLEER. CDR3 amino acids: CASSQDGTGGIETQYF. Written as DNA, the CDR3 is TGCGCCAGCAGCCAAGATGGGACAGGAGGCATAGAGACCCAGTACTTC.

The CDR3 is CASSSDRNMTNYGYTF. Here the CDR3 DNA reads TGTGCCAGCAGTTCGGACAGGAACATGACTAACTATGGCTACACCTTC. The chain employs TRBV6-5 and TRBJ1-2, with 7 bases aligning to TRBD1. Trimming cost V 4 bases and J 0 bases; bases outside gene matches: 8. CDR3 length equals 16 residues. Germline CDR1 and CDR2: MNHEY and SVGAGI.

The V call is TRBV7-9, the J call TRBJ2-7; D may be TRBD2 (6 bases). Germline V gene sequence: CDR1 SEHNR, CDR2 FQNEAQ (reference sequence). The V gene lost 4 bases and the J gene lost 4 bases, with 14 bases spanning the gap. The CDR3 runs to 14 residues. The DNA for the CDR3 is TGTGCCAGCAGCTCGACGGGACTTGTATACGAGCAGTACTTC. It translates to CASSSTGLVYEQYF. The full variable domain, completed using reference TRBV7-9 and TRBJ2-7, is DTGVSQNPRHKITKRGQNVTFRCDPISEHNRLYWYRQTLGQGPEFLTYFQNEAQLEKSRLLSDRFSAERPKGSFSTLEIQRTEQGDSAMYLCASSSTGLVYEQYFGPGTRLTVT.

The chain recombines TRBV7-8 with TRBJ2-7, with 8 positions matching TRBD1. Unmatched junction bases numbered 7, after V lost 0 bases and J lost 6 bases. Germline loops: CDR1 SGHVS, CDR2 FQNEAQ. This CDR3 is built from 15 residues. The chain's CDR3 is CASSLARGQGSEQYF. In nucleotides, the CDR3 is TGTGCCAGCAGCTTAGCGCGTGGACAGGGTTCCGAGCAGTACTTC.

This rearrangement joins TRBV19 to TRBJ1-1; D might be TRBD1 (5 bases). V was shortened by 2 bases and J by 5 bases, with 12 bases between the two germline ends. The germline V gene encodes CDR1 LNHDA and CDR2 SQIVND (reference sequence). This CDR3 contains 14 residues. The CDR3 nucleotides read TGTGCCAGTAGTATAATCGGGGGTGAGACTGAAGCTTTCTTT. Its protein is CASSIIGGETEAFF.

This chain links TRBV28 with TRBJ2-3, with 8 bases identical to TRBD2. Trimming removed 1 base from V and 3 bases from J; junction bases left unmatched: 15. The germline V gene encodes CDR1 MDHEN and CDR2 SYDVKM. The CDR3 has 19 residues. The CDR3 sequence: CASSLSLDTSGGRTDTQYF. CDR3 DNA sequence: TGTGCCAGCAGTTTATCCCTTGACACTAGCGGTGGAAGGACAGATACGCAGTATTTT.

This clone was detected only once. This chain joins TRBV27 and TRBJ2-2; 11 nucleotides align to TRBD2. The CDR3 has 16 residues. Germline CDR1 MNHEY, CDR2 SMNVEV (reference sequence). The ends lost 5 bases at V and 6 bases at J; junction bases unmatched: 8. Here the CDR3 DNA reads TGTGCCAGCAGTCCCGTTAGCGGGAGGGCCCCCGGGGAGCTGTTTTTT. It yields the protein CASSPVSGRAPGELFF.

The chain couples TRBV4-1 to TRBJ2-1, with 13 bases aligning to TRBD2. After removal of 4 bases from V and 4 bases from J, the junction contained 7 bases not matched to a gene. This CDR3 comprises 17 residues. Germline lookup yields CDR1 MGHRA and CDR2 YSYEKL. CDR3 coding DNA: TGCGCCAGCAGCCGGAATCCGACTAGCGGGAGGTACAATGAGCAGTTCTTC. This encodes CASSRNPTSGRYNEQFF.

The CDR3 nucleotides read TGTGCCAGCAGCTTAGTAGTGGTCCATTCCTACAATGAGCAGTTCTTC. It yields the protein CASSLVVVHSYNEQFF. This chain connects TRBV7-2 to TRBJ2-1, with unresolved D. Germline-derived CDR1 and CDR2 are SGHTA and FQGNSA. The CDR3 contains 16 residues. The V and J ends lost 1 base and 1 base respectively, with 11 bases between them.

This chain connects TRBV9 to TRBJ2-1; 8 bases are shared with TRBD1. The CDR3 covers 14 residues. Germline V gene lookup returns CDR1 SGDLS and CDR2 YYNGEE. J gave up 8 bases and V 4 bases, and 8 bases lay outside the gene matches. The CDR3 sequence: CASSQDRVGDEQFF. In DNA, the CDR3 is TGTGCCAGCAGCCAGGACAGGGTTGGAGATGAGCAGTTCTTC.

This clone has only one observation. This chain connects TRBV28 to TRBJ2-1; tentative D call: TRBD1 (5 bases). Between the trimmed V and J ends, which lost 0 bases and 9 bases, there was a span of 18 bases. Germline V CDR1 and CDR2: MDHEN, SYDVKM. The CDR3 contains 16 residues. The CDR3 sequence: CASSLWGRGGSGEQFF. The CDR3 nucleotides read TGTGCCAGCAGTTTATGGGGTAGGGGCGGCTCAGGTGAGCAGTTCTTC.

The J gene is TRBJ1-2, the V gene TRBV28; no clear D. Per the germline V gene, CDR1 is MDHEN and CDR2 is SYDVKM. Trimming left V 8 bases short and J 3 bases short, with 7 bases between. The CDR3 spans 11 residues. In DNA, the CDR3 is TGTGCCAGCTCCATTGACTATGGCTACACCTTC. Amino acids: CASSIDYGYTF.

The chain links TRBV10-1 to TRBJ2-1, with D possibly being TRBD2 (5 bases). Trimming stripped 0 bases from V and 7 bases from J, with 13 bases between. Looked up from germline, CDR1 is WNHNN and CDR2 is SYGVQD (reference sequence). The CDR3 sequence is 15 residues long. CDR3 loop: CASSESIAMENEQFF. For the CDR3, the DNA is TGCGCCAGCAGTGAGTCGATAGCGATGGAGAATGAGCAGTTCTTC.